Below are 5 T cell receptor beta chains sequenced from a single sample in a study of blood T cell repertoires in COVID-19. Repertoires were generated with immunoSEQ multiplex PCR, while TCRdb's copy carries only in-frame clones and drops some. The repertoire includes roughly 100,000 clones, about 80% of them detected once, and less than 20% sits in the top ten. Material: peripheral blood. Receptors were obtained from a woman between 70 and 85 years old with acute or convalescent COVID-19.

CDR3 region: CASSYRSTSYEQYF. CDR3 DNA sequence: TGTGCCAGCAGTTACAGAAGTACAAGCTACGAGCAGTACTTC. The rearrangement links TRBV6-6 to TRBJ2-7, with no clear D. Trimming shortened V by 2 bases and J by 3 bases, and 11 bases separated the two germline ends. In germline, CDR1 is MNHNY, CDR2 SVGAGI (reference sequence). The CDR3 covers 14 residues.

The rearrangement joins TRBV5-1 to TRBJ2-1; 14 positions agree with TRBD2. The CDR3 length is 19 residues. V trimming: 1 base; J trimming: 4 bases; junction bases outside the gene matches: 10. Per germline, CDR1 SGHRS and CDR2 YFSETQ. CDR3 region: CASSLQTSGGAPPYNEQFF. Here the CDR3 DNA reads TGCGCCAGCAGCTTGCAGACTAGCGGGGGGGCTCCCCCATACAATGAGCAGTTCTTC.

The V call is TRBV19, the J call TRBJ2-1; 10 bases are a match to TRBD2. CDR3 length equals 15 residues. V lost 6 bases to trimming and J lost 4 bases; unmatched junction nucleotides: 6. From germline, CDR1 is LNHDA and CDR2 SQIVND (reference sequence). The CDR3 is CASSETSGPYNEQFF. As DNA, the CDR3 is TGTGCCAGTAGCGAGACTAGCGGGCCGTACAATGAGCAGTTCTTC.

This chain connects TRBV18 to TRBJ1-6; D is perhaps TRBD1 (5 bases). V was clipped by 3 bases and J by 5 bases, with 11 bases between them. The CDR3 is made up of 15 amino acids. Germline-derived CDR1 and CDR2 are KGHSH and LQKENI. CDR3 in amino acids: CASSPVGGNNSPLHF. The CDR3 DNA sequence: TGTGCCAGCTCACCTGTGGGGGGAAATAATTCACCCCTCCACTTT.

This clone was seen repeatedly, ten times or more. The genes are TRBV6-5 and TRBJ1-2; 7 bases agree with TRBD1. The junction had 5 bases not matched to a gene; V was cut back by 6 bases and J by 4 bases. In germline, CDR1 is MNHEY, CDR2 SVGAGI. CDR3 length: 13 residues. CDR3 bases: TGTGCCAGCAGAGAGGACAGGCCCTATGGCTACACCTTC. Protein: CASREDRPYGYTF.